This TCR beta chain emerged from a study of blood T cell repertoires in COVID-19. Study-wide context: From T cells, B-cell-depleted T cells, or PBMCs came the material, which was cDNA or gDNA.

As processed by the authors: Amplification with reference gene primers provided the estimates of nucleated cell counts. Clones were read by immunoSEQ multiplex PCR, and TCRdb kept only the in-frame ones, dropping some. D and trimming were read from the DNA, whereas the V and J calls and clone size are those reported in that table. The sample lists roughly 160,000 clones, about four fifths occurring once. In terms of age and location, participants ranged from roughly 18 to 95 years and lived in about 25 US areas. Two negative PCRs, clearance, or symptom resolution had been documented for recovered Cohort 3 donors. The CDR3 runs 14 residues. CDR1 is MNHEY, CDR2 SVGAGI, per germline. V gave up 6 bases and J gave up 6 bases, with 15 bases separating them.

This sequence was found in a man aged 45-65 years who had recovered from COVID-19. Sequencing was carried out using PBMCs or T cells enriched from blood (not recorded which). This chain uses TRBV6-5 with TRBJ1-5, with a tentative D call TRBD1 (6 bases). The CDR3: CASSLGQMGQPQHF. In DNA, the CDR3 is TGTGCCAGCAGCCTCGGACAGATGGGTCAGCCCCAGCATTTT.